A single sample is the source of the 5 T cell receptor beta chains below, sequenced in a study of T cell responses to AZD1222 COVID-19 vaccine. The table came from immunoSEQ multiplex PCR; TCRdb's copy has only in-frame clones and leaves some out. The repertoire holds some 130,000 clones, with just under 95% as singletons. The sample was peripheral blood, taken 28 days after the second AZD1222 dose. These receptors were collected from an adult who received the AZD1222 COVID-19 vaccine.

The CDR3 DNA reads as TGCAGCGTTGACGGGACAGGGGCCACAGATACGCAGTATTTT. Its protein is CSVDGTGATDTQYF. The chain combines TRBV29-1 with TRBJ2-3; 10 bases map to TRBD1. Trimming at V came to 3 bases and at J to 2 bases, leaving 2 bases not matched to a gene. Germline loops: CDR1 SQVTM, CDR2 ANQGSEA. This CDR3 is 14 amino acids long.

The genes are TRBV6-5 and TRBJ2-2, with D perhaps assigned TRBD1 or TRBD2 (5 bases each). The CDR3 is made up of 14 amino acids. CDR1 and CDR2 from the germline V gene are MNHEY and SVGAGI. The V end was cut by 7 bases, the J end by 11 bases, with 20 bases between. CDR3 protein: CASTLPGAEYELFF. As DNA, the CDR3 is TGTGCCAGCACCCTACCCGGGGCTGAATACGAGCTGTTTTTT.

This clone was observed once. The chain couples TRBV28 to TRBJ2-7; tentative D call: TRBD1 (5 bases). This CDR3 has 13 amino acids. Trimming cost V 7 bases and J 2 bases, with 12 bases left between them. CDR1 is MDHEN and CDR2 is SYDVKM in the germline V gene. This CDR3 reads CASISGPTYEQYF. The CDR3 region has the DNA TGTGCCAGCATTTCAGGGCCCACCTACGAGCAGTACTTC. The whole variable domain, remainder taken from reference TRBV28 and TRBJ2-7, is DVKVTQSSRYLVKRTGEKVFLECVQDMDHENMFWYRQDPGLGLRLIYFSYDVKMKEKGDIPEGYSVSREKKERFSLILESASTNQTSMYLCASISGPTYEQYFGPGTRLTVT.

The CDR3 here is CASSLSSFQTYEQYF. For the CDR3, the DNA is TGTGCCAGCAGTTTGTCCTCCTTCCAGACCTACGAGCAGTACTTC. The chain uses TRBV28 and TRBJ2-7; D uncertain. The germline CDR1 and CDR2 sequences are MDHEN and SYDVKM. This CDR3 is 15 amino acids long. Between the trimmed V and J ends, which lost 3 bases and 2 bases, there was a span of 14 bases.

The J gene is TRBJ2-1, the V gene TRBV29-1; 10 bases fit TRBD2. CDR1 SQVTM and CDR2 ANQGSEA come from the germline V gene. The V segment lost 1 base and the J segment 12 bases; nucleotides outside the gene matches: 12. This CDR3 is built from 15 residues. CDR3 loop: CSVEGVTSGDLGQFF. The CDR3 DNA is TGCAGCGTTGAAGGAGTAACTAGCGGGGACCTAGGGCAGTTCTTC.